Presented here are 24 T cell receptor beta chains from one specimen sequenced in a study. TCRdb reanalysed the RT-PCR reads using MiXCR and keeps one entry per CDR3 protein. The sample includes more than 600,000 distinct CDR3 sequences, 14% seen only once; the top ten take 3% to 4.5%. Material: memory CD4+ T cells from blood. The receptors were gathered from a female donor in good health, serving as a healthy control.

This rearrangement joins TRBV15 to TRBJ1-2; D not resolved. The CDR3 has 13 residues. CDR1 LNHNV and CDR2 YYDKDF come from the germline V gene (reference sequence). V lost 4 bases, J lost 1 base, and 7 bases lay in between. The CDR3 reads CATSKQSNYGYTF. The CDR3 bases are TGTGCCACCAGCAAACAGAGTAACTATGGCTACACCTTC.

The chain joins TRBV7-2 to TRBJ2-3; 7 positions agree with TRBD1. Germline trimming cut 8 bases from V and 2 bases from J; bases unmatched to any gene: 7. Germline assignment: CDR1 SGHTA and CDR2 FQGNSA. The length of the CDR3 is 14 residues. CDR3 coding DNA: TGTGCCAGCGGGAGAGACAGGGCCACAGATACGCAGTATTTT. Amino acids: CASGRDRATDTQYF.

V is TRBV29-1 and J is TRBJ1-6, with D uncertain. Germline CDR1 reads SQVTM; CDR2 reads ANQGSEA. The CDR3 is 13 residues long. V lost 6 bases and J lost 8, with 14 bases in between. In DNA, the CDR3 is TGCAGCGTGCAGGACTTCGTGGATTCACCCCTCCACTTT. This encodes CSVQDFVDSPLHF.

This clonotype was detected ten times or more. CDR3 sequence reads: CASSSHRDTQETQYF. CDR3 sequence (DNA): TGTGCCAGCAGCTCGCACCGGGACACGCAAGAGACCCAGTACTTC. The genes are TRBV5-5 and TRBJ2-5, with D possibly being TRBD1 (6 bases). The V end lost 3 bases, the J end lost 2 bases, and 14 bases lay between the germline ends. The germline V gene has CDR1 SGHKS and CDR2 YYEKEE (reference sequence). This CDR3 is 15 amino acids long.

The V gene is TRBV20-1, the J gene TRBJ2-5; D is unclear. Germline V gene sequence: CDR1 DFQATT, CDR2 SNEGSKA (reference sequence). V lost 0 bases, J lost 0 bases, and 5 bases lay in between. The CDR3 contains 13 residues. The CDR3 DNA is TGCAGTGCTAGAGACGGTAACCAAGAGACCCAGTACTTC. Its translation is CSARDGNQETQYF.

The V call is TRBV2, the J call TRBJ2-2, with TRBD1 matching over 11 bases. The germline V gene has CDR1 SNHLY and CDR2 FYNNEI. Losses at the gene ends were 9 bases for V and 5 bases for J; bases not matched to a gene: 14. This CDR3 spans 17 amino acids. DNA for the CDR3: TGTGCCAGTCCCTTGGTGGACAGGGGGCGGTGGACCGGGGAGCTGTTTTTT. Translation: CASPLVDRGRWTGELFF.

This clonotype was counted only a few times. The chain carries TRBV29-1 and TRBJ2-2; D is ambiguous. Between the trimmed V and J ends, which lost 5 bases and 4 bases, there was a span of 17 bases. In germline, CDR1 is SQVTM, CDR2 ANQGSEA. The CDR3 extends over 15 amino acids. The chain's CDR3 is CSVRSKGISTGELFF. The CDR3 DNA sequence: TGCAGCGTTCGGTCTAAGGGAATAAGCACCGGGGAGCTGTTTTTT.

At least ten counts were recorded for this clonotype. The gene calls are TRBV29-1 and TRBJ2-1; D remains ambiguous. The CDR3 is 16 amino acids. Germline values: CDR1 SQVTM, CDR2 ANQGSEA. V was cut by 0 bases and J by 0 bases, with 12 bases left in between. CDR3 protein: CSVEDRAVSSYNEQFF. The CDR3 DNA reads TGCAGCGTTGAAGATCGCGCGGTAAGCTCCTACAATGAGCAGTTCTTC.

This clonotype turned up a few times. V and J are TRBV20-1 and TRBJ2-1; 11 nucleotides align to TRBD2. From germline, CDR1 is DFQATT and CDR2 SNEGSKA (reference sequence). V dropped 1 base and J dropped 7; count of bases not matched to a gene: 6. The CDR3 covers 15 residues. CDR3 protein: CSARALAGGENEQFF. DNA of the CDR3: TGCAGTGCTAGAGCGCTAGCGGGAGGTGAAAATGAGCAGTTCTTC.

The rearrangement links TRBV5-1 to TRBJ2-1, with D perhaps matching TRBD1 (5 bases). The germline CDR1 and CDR2 sequences are SGHRS and YFSETQ. With 4 bases removed from V and 6 bases from J, the gap between germline ends came to 17 bases. The CDR3 is 15 residues long. The CDR3 here is CASSPGQGTANEQFF. In DNA, the CDR3 is TGCGCCAGCAGCCCTGGGCAGGGTACTGCCAATGAGCAGTTCTTC.

This clonotype was seen only a few times. The rearrangement links TRBV28 to TRBJ2-3; D may be TRBD1 (6 bases). This CDR3 is 16 amino acids long. CDR1 and CDR2 from the germline V gene are MDHEN and SYDVKM. V lost 7 bases and J lost 1, with 18 bases in between. The CDR3 DNA reads as TGTGCCAGCACCACCCTTCGGGCAGGGGGCACAGATACGCAGTATTTT. Protein sequence: CASTTLRAGGTDTQYF. Complete variable domain (other parts from reference TRBV28 and TRBJ2-3): DVKVTQSSRYLVKRTGEKVFLECVQDMDHENMFWYRQDPGLGLRLIYFSYDVKMKEKGDIPEGYSVSREKKERFSLILESASTNQTSMYLCASTTLRAGGTDTQYFGPGTRLTVL.

This clonotype was counted between two and nine times. This chain uses TRBV28 with TRBJ2-3; possibly TRBD2 for D (5 bases). This CDR3 spans 14 amino acids. Trimming took off 10 bases at V and 0 bases at J, with 14 bases between the two ends. Germline V gene sequence: CDR1 MDHEN, CDR2 SYDVKM. The CDR3, as DNA: TGTGCCACCGCGGGCGGGCCCAGCACAGATACGCAGTATTTT. Its protein is CATAGGPSTDTQYF.

The count of this clonotype is one. The chain carries TRBV18 and TRBJ1-1; D is possibly TRBD1 (5 bases). Trimming removed 3 bases from V and 3 bases from J, with 14 bases in between. The germline gives CDR1 KGHSH, CDR2 LQKENI. The CDR3 is 15 amino acids. DNA of the CDR3: TGTGCCAGCTCACCCGCCGGGGGGGTTGACACTGAAGCTTTCTTT. Protein product: CASSPAGGVDTEAFF. The entire variable domain, with the rest obtained from reference TRBV18 and TRBJ1-1, is as follows: NAGVMQNPRHLVRRRGQEARLRCSPMKGHSHVYWYRQLPEEGLKFMVYLQKENIIDESGMPKERFSAEFPKEGPSILRIQQVVRGDSAAYFCASSPAGGVDTEAFFGQGTRLTVV.

Ten or more counts support this clonotype. The chain links TRBV10-3 to TRBJ2-5; 9 bases map to TRBD2. The CDR3 loop spans 18 amino acids. In germline, CDR1 is ENHRY, CDR2 SYGVKD. The trim removed 3 bases at V and 5 bases at J, leaving 16 bases unmatched. CDR3 loop: CAISDPGRLAGNYETQYF. In DNA form, the CDR3 reads TGTGCCATCAGTGACCCCGGGAGGCTAGCGGGAAATTATGAGACCCAGTACTTC.

This clonotype showed up many times. The chain carries TRBV12-3 or TRBV12-4 and TRBJ2-7; 14 nucleotides line up with TRBD2. With 5 bases clipped from V and 6 bases from J, the junction kept 18 bases outside the gene matches. The CDR3 runs to 19 residues. The CDR3: CASSPPWTSGRLQRPEQYF. Written as DNA, the CDR3 is TGTGCCAGCAGTCCCCCTTGGACTAGCGGGAGGCTTCAAAGACCCGAGCAGTACTTC.

This clonotype occurred a few times. The CDR3 DNA reads TGTGCCAGCAGCTTGACGGGACTAGCGGAGGGACGGCAGTTCTTC. Its translation is CASSLTGLAEGRQFF. The chain uses TRBV7-8 and TRBJ2-1, with 11 nucleotides matching TRBD2. V shed 3 bases, J shed 12 bases, and the junction held 10 bases outside the gene matches. This CDR3 region has 15 residues. Germline CDR1 reads SGHVS; CDR2 reads FQNEAQ.

This clonotype occurred many times. The chain is built from TRBV29-1 and TRBJ2-5; TRBD1 agrees at 9 bases. Trimming removed 8 bases from V and 2 bases from J; junction bases left unmatched: 6. The length of the CDR3 is 13 residues. CDR1 and CDR2 from the germline V gene are SQVTM and ANQGSEA. For the CDR3, the DNA is TGCAGCCTTGGGACAGGGAGGCAAGAGACCCAGTACTTC. This sequence encodes CSLGTGRQETQYF.

This chain uses TRBV18 with TRBJ2-1; 8 bases are a match to TRBD2. J lost 1 base, V lost 3 bases, and 2 bases had no gene match. CDR1 and CDR2 from the germline V gene are KGHSH and LQKENI. The CDR3 covers 15 residues. The CDR3 here is CASSPSGMSYNEQFF. The CDR3 nucleotides read TGTGCCAGCTCACCTAGCGGGATGTCCTACAATGAGCAGTTCTTC.

V and J are TRBV11-2 and TRBJ1-1, with D possibly TRBD1 on 5 matching bases. The CDR3 totals 14 residues. Germline-derived CDR1 and CDR2 are SGHAT and FQNNGV. V shed 3 bases and J shed 4 bases, with 12 bases lying between them. The CDR3 loop is CASSFTGLITEAFF. In DNA form, the CDR3 reads TGTGCCAGCAGCTTTACAGGTTTGATCACTGAAGCTTTCTTT.

This clonotype showed up many times. J is TRBJ2-7 and V is TRBV15, with TRBD2 matching 10 bases. Germline CDR1 and CDR2: LNHNV and YYDKDF (reference sequence). Unmatched junction bases numbered 9, after V lost 0 bases and J lost 4 bases. The CDR3 contains 17 residues. The CDR3 here is CATSRDLMIAGGYEQYF. The CDR3 region has the DNA TGTGCCACCAGCAGAGATCTAATGATAGCGGGAGGTTACGAGCAGTACTTC.

This clonotype has more than one count but fewer than ten. V usage is TRBV20-1 and J usage is TRBJ2-7; D unclear. The V end lost 6 bases, the J end lost 4 bases, and 25 bases lay between the germline ends. There are 16 residues in the CDR3. Germline V gene sequence: CDR1 DFQATT, CDR2 SNEGSKA (reference sequence). The CDR3 loop is CSAKPHSGSDFYEQYF. The CDR3 region has the DNA TGCAGTGCGAAACCCCACTCGGGCAGCGACTTTTACGAGCAGTACTTC.

The chain couples TRBV27 to TRBJ1-1; D is possibly TRBD1 (5 bases). Germline-derived CDR1 and CDR2 are MNHEY and SMNVEV (reference sequence). The CDR3 loop spans 12 amino acids. The V and J ends lost 3 bases and 8 bases respectively, with 10 bases between them. In DNA form, the CDR3 reads TGTGCCAGCAGTTTCCGGGACGGCGAAGCTTTCTTT. Translation gives CASSFRDGEAFF.

This chain links TRBV18 with TRBJ1-2, with a possible D match to TRBD1 (6 bases). The CDR3 consists of 15 residues. The germline V gene has CDR1 KGHSH and CDR2 LQKENI. V lost 2 bases and J lost 0, with 10 bases in between. The CDR3 region is CASSPSGEANYGYTF. In nucleotides, the CDR3 is TGTGCCAGCTCACCATCAGGGGAGGCTAACTATGGCTACACCTTC.

This chain links TRBV7-2 with TRBJ2-3, with D possibly called TRBD1 or TRBD2 (6 bases each). Germline-derived CDR1 and CDR2 are SGHTA and FQGNSA. The CDR3 length is 17 residues. V was shortened by 5 bases and J by 1 base, with 19 bases between the two germline ends. CDR3 sequence reads: CASSRKGGRLGTDTQYF. The CDR3, as DNA: TGTGCCAGCAGCCGAAAGGGGGGTAGGTTAGGCACAGATACGCAGTATTTT.